Listed below are T cell receptor beta chains from one sample, sequenced in a study of blood T cell repertoires in COVID-19. Clones were sequenced by immunoSEQ multiplex PCR, and TCRdb holds only the in-frame ones, with some missing. The repertoire includes about 400,000 clones, around 87% of them detected once, and about 3% sits in the top ten. What was sequenced was peripheral blood. The receptors originated from a human donor in a cohort sampled during active COVID-19. The CDR3 runs from the conserved cysteine through the conserved F or W. Fields, in order: V gene, clone size, D gene, J gene, CDR3 DNA, CDR3 protein. The D gene is left open where the match is weak. Clone size is given for some rows only: seen once, a few or many times, or a class if the clone is expanded.

V: TRBV5-5; size: few; D: NA; J: TRBJ2-5; DNA: TGTGCCAGCAGCTTGGCCGGGGTAACCGGGACTCGGATACAAGAGACCCAGTACTTC; CDR3: CASSLAGVTGTRIQETQYF
V: TRBV19; size: NA; D: NA; J: TRBJ1-5; DNA: TGTGCCAGCAACCCACAGGGCTTGGTTGATCAGCCCCAGCATTTT; CDR3: CASNPQGLVDQPQHF
V: TRBV5-1; size: once; D: NA; J: TRBJ1-6; DNA: TGCGCCAGCAGCTTGGATGGGGCGGGGGTTAATTCACCCCTCCACTTT; CDR3: CASSLDGAGVNSPLHF
V: TRBV4-1; size: once; D: TRBD2; J: TRBJ2-7; DNA: TGCGCCAGCAGCCAAGATAGGACTAGAGAGTACGAGCAGTACTTC; CDR3: CASSQDRTREYEQYF
V: TRBV29-1; size: NA; D: NA; J: TRBJ2-3; DNA: TGCAGCGTTGTCAACTCCTTGAAGGGGGAAACGCAGTATTTT; CDR3: CSVVNSLKGETQYF
V: TRBV4-2; size: NA; D: TRBD2; J: TRBJ2-3; DNA: TGTGCCAGCAGCCAAGATTGGGCTAGCGGGACTAACTCCGATACGCAGTATTTT; CDR3: CASSQDWASGTNSDTQYF
V: TRBV5-4; size: NA; D: TRBD2; J: TRBJ2-2; DNA: TGTGCCAGCAGCCCGGCCGGGGGGTGGGGGACCGGGGAGCTGTTTTTT; CDR3: CASSPAGGWGTGELFF
V: TRBV5-1; size: NA; D: NA; J: TRBJ2-7; DNA: TGCGCCAGCAGCTTGGGACAGACTAGCTACGAGCAGTACTTC; CDR3: CASSLGQTSYEQYF
V: TRBV7-8; size: NA; D: NA; J: TRBJ2-7; DNA: TGTGCCAGCAGCTTGGGGCCTCGTTACGAGCAGTACTTC; CDR3: CASSLGPRYEQYF
V: TRBV5-8; size: NA; D: TRBD1; J: TRBJ1-4; DNA: TGTGCCAGCAGCGTAATGACAGGGGGCACTAATGAAAAACTGTTTTTT; CDR3: CASSVMTGGTNEKLFF
V: TRBV29-1; size: NA; D: NA; J: TRBJ1-1; DNA: TGCAGCGTTTCTACCGCGCTGGCGGTCACTGAAGCTTTCTTT; CDR3: CSVSTALAVTEAFF
V: TRBV3-1/TRBV3-2; size: NA; D: NA; J: TRBJ2-7; DNA: TGTGCCAGCAGCCAAGATCCGGGAGTCCCCGTCGAGCAGTACTTC; CDR3: CASSQDPGVPVEQYF
V: TRBV27; size: NA; D: NA; J: TRBJ2-7; DNA: TGTGCCAGCAGTCAGACACCCGGATACGAGCAGTACTTC; CDR3: CASSQTPGYEQYF
V: TRBV25-1; size: NA; D: NA; J: TRBJ2-5; DNA: TGTGCCAGCAGTGAATATAGAGGGGGCCAAGAGACCCAGTACTTC; CDR3: CASSEYRGGQETQYF
V: TRBV21-1; size: NA; D: NA; J: TRBJ1-2; DNA: TGTGCCAGCAGCAAAAATTCCCGGACAGGGAATGGCTACACCTTC; CDR3: CASSKNSRTGNGYTF
V: TRBV5-1; size: NA; D: NA; J: TRBJ1-1; DNA: TGCGCCAGCAGCTTGGTGACAGAGAACACTGAAGCTTTCTTT; CDR3: CASSLVTENTEAFF
V: TRBV6-5; size: few; D: TRBD1; J: TRBJ1-1; DNA: TGTGCCAGCAGCAGGACAGGTCTGAACACTGAAGCTTTCTTT; CDR3: CASSRTGLNTEAFF
V: TRBV28; size: NA; D: TRBD1; J: TRBJ1-6; DNA: TGTGCCAGCAGCCCTCGGACAGGGGAAAATTCACCCCTCCACTTT; CDR3: CASSPRTGENSPLHF
V: TRBV5-1; size: few; D: NA; J: TRBJ2-7; DNA: TGCGCCAGCAGCGCCGGGACAACCGCCTACGAGCAGTACTTC; CDR3: CASSAGTTAYEQYF
V: TRBV6-5; size: NA; D: NA; J: TRBJ2-3; DNA: TGTGCCAGCCGCTCTAGAGGCACAGATACGCAGTATTTT; CDR3: CASRSRGTDTQYF
V: TRBV5-4; size: NA; D: TRBD2; J: TRBJ2-7; DNA: TGTGCCAGCAGCCCGGGAGGCGTGGACGAGCAGTACTTC; CDR3: CASSPGGVDEQYF
V: TRBV19; size: NA; D: TRBD2; J: TRBJ2-1; DNA: TGTGCCAGTAGTCCTCTGAAGCGGGGGGATAATGAGCAGTTCTTC; CDR3: CASSPLKRGDNEQFF
V: TRBV3-1/TRBV3-2; size: NA; D: TRBD1; J: TRBJ2-1; DNA: TGTGCCAGCAGCCAAGGGGACAGGGTGATCTACAATGAGCAGTTCTTC; CDR3: CASSQGDRVIYNEQFF
V: TRBV9; size: NA; D: NA; J: TRBJ1-2; DNA: TGTGCCAGCAGCGTAGGCGGGACTGCGGGCCGGTACACCTTC; CDR3: CASSVGGTAGRYTF
V: TRBV4-1; size: NA; D: TRBD2; J: TRBJ2-5; DNA: TGCGCCAGCAGCCAACGGGGTCTAGCGGGGATGCGAGAGACCCAGTACTTC; CDR3: CASSQRGLAGMRETQYF
V: TRBV9; size: NA; D: NA; J: TRBJ1-2; DNA: TGTGCCAGCAGCCCCCGCACCGGGAACTATGGCTACACCTTC; CDR3: CASSPRTGNYGYTF
V: TRBV7-2; size: NA; D: TRBD2; J: TRBJ2-2; DNA: TGTGCCAGCAGCCTCGGGGGGAGGGGGAACACCGGGGAGCTGTTTTTT; CDR3: CASSLGGRGNTGELFF
V: TRBV7-9; size: NA; D: TRBD1; J: TRBJ1-1; DNA: TGTGCCAGCAGCGCACCCCCGGGACAGGCCCAGTCCACTGAAGCTTTCTTT; CDR3: CASSAPPGQAQSTEAFF
V: TRBV7-8; size: NA; D: TRBD1; J: TRBJ1-1; DNA: TGTGCCAGCAGCCTGGCGGGACAGGGGGCCTCTGAAGCTTTCTTT; CDR3: CASSLAGQGASEAFF
V: TRBV19; size: once; D: TRBD2; J: TRBJ2-3; DNA: TGTGCCAGTAGTATCCAGTGGGCGACCAATGGGAGGGGCACAGATACGCAGTATTTT; CDR3: CASSIQWATNGRGTDTQYF
V: TRBV5-4; size: NA; D: TRBD1; J: TRBJ2-5; DNA: TGTGCCAGCGGGGGACAGTCGGGCCAAGAGACCCAGTACTTC; CDR3: CASGGQSGQETQYF
V: TRBV6-5; size: NA; D: NA; J: TRBJ1-6; DNA: TGTGCCAGCAGTTCAGACTGGAGCTCCTATAATTCACCCCTCCACTTT; CDR3: CASSSDWSSYNSPLHF
V: TRBV6-5; size: NA; D: NA; J: TRBJ1-3; DNA: TGTGCCAGCAGTTTACTCTTCACAGGGCCTGGAAACACCATATATTTT; CDR3: CASSLLFTGPGNTIYF
V: TRBV15; size: NA; D: NA; J: TRBJ2-7; DNA: TGTGCCACCAGCAGGACCCCGGGGAGCGCCTACGAGCAGTACTTC; CDR3: CATSRTPGSAYEQYF
V: TRBV19; size: NA; D: NA; J: TRBJ2-7; DNA: TGTGCCAGTAGAGCGATTAACGCGTACGAGCAGTACTTC; CDR3: CASRAINAYEQYF